Presented here are 5 T cell receptor beta chains from one specimen sequenced in a study of T cell changes during pregnancy in multiple sclerosis. Sequencing used immunoSEQ multiplex PCR; TCRdb keeps in-frame clones, though not all of them. In the table there are about 80,000 clones, about 93% of which are singletons. The source was peripheral blood, collected in the second trimester of pregnancy. The receptors were gathered from a female donor in good health, enrolled as a control in a pregnancy study.

The V and J genes are TRBV7-8 and TRBJ2-7; 11 positions match TRBD2. CDR1 SGHVS and CDR2 FQNEAQ come from the germline V gene. The CDR3 covers 19 residues. V lost 5 bases to trimming and J lost 5 bases; unmatched junction nucleotides: 20. CDR3 residues: CASSPLWGIVGTSGHEQYF. CDR3 coding DNA: TGTGCCAGCAGCCCCCTATGGGGCATCGTTGGGACTAGCGGCCACGAGCAGTACTTC. Complete variable domain (other parts from reference TRBV7-8 and TRBJ2-7): GAGVSQSPRYKVAKRGQDVALRCDPISGHVSLFWYQQALGQGPEFLTYFQNEAQLDKSGLPSDRFFAERPEGSVSTLKIQRTQQEDSAVYLCASSPLWGIVGTSGHEQYFGPGTRLTVT.

The rearrangement joins TRBV7-6 to TRBJ2-5, with 10 bases lining up with TRBD2. CDR1 is SGHVS, CDR2 FNYEAQ, per germline. The CDR3 length is 16 residues. The V segment lost 5 bases and the J segment 5 bases; nucleotides outside the gene matches: 11. CDR3 nucleotides: TGTGCCAGCAGCCAATCTCAGCGGGAGGGCCTGGAGACCCAGTACTTC. It encodes CASSQSQREGLETQYF.

The chain couples TRBV2 to TRBJ1-3, with D perhaps matching TRBD1 (6 bases). The CDR3 sequence is 19 residues long. V was cut by 6 bases and J by 0 bases, with 24 bases left in between. Per the germline V gene, CDR1 is SNHLY and CDR2 is FYNNEI. The CDR3 bases are TGTGCCAGCAGCGCGAAGACGCGACAGGCCCCGAGCTCTGGAAACACCATATATTTT. Its protein product is CASSAKTRQAPSSGNTIYF.

J is TRBJ2-3 and V is TRBV6-5; TRBD2 is a possible D gene (6 bases). The V end lost 4 bases, the J end lost 0 bases, and 14 bases lay between the germline ends. The V gene's germline CDR1 is MNHEY and CDR2 SVGAGI. This CDR3 comprises 16 residues. CDR3 bases: TGTGCCAGCAGTTCCGGACTAACCCCTAGCACAGATACGCAGTATTTT. Its translation: CASSSGLTPSTDTQYF.

This clone was seen more than once but under ten times. The chain links TRBV29-1 to TRBJ1-1, with D possibly being TRBD1 (5 bases). This CDR3 comprises 12 residues. The germline CDR1 and CDR2 sequences are SQVTM and ANQGSEA. The V gene lost 5 bases and the J gene lost 5 bases, with 12 bases spanning the gap. The CDR3 protein is CSVIPGITEAFF. In DNA form, the CDR3 reads TGCAGCGTTATCCCAGGGATTACTGAAGCTTTCTTT.